This passage covers 3 T cell receptor beta chains from one sample sequenced in a study of T cell responses to AZD1222 COVID-19 vaccine. The table came from immunoSEQ multiplex PCR; TCRdb's copy has only in-frame clones and leaves some out. The sample consists of 150,000 to 200,000 clones, approximately 94% of them appearing once. Material: peripheral blood, obtained on day 0 of AZD1222 vaccination. The receptors stem from an adult in good health.

This rearrangement joins TRBV30 to TRBJ1-6, with unresolved D. The germline gives CDR1 GTSNPN, CDR2 SVGIG (reference sequence). The CDR3 is made up of 14 amino acids. V was clipped by 5 bases and J by 7 bases, with 15 bases between them. The CDR3: CAWATGSRNSPLHF. In nucleotides, the CDR3 is TGTGCCTGGGCAACGGGAAGTAGAAATTCACCCCTCCACTTT.

The V gene is TRBV2, the J gene TRBJ1-1; possibly TRBD1 for D (5 bases). The germline CDR1 and CDR2 sequences are SNHLY and FYNNEI. V was trimmed by 3 bases and J by 3 bases, leaving 14 bases between them. The CDR3 runs 15 residues. The DNA of the CDR3 is TGTGCCAGCAGTGAGGGGCAGGGATATTACACTGAAGCTTTCTTT. Amino acids: CASSEGQGYYTEAFF.

V usage is TRBV13 and J usage is TRBJ2-7; 8 nucleotides line up with TRBD1. The CDR3 length is 15 residues. With 1 base clipped from V and 6 bases from J, the junction kept 8 bases outside the gene matches. Germline lookup yields CDR1 PRHDT and CDR2 FYEKMQ (reference sequence). The CDR3 is CASSLVGTGSPEQYF. The CDR3 region has the DNA TGTGCCAGCAGCTTAGTTGGGACAGGTTCTCCCGAGCAGTACTTC.